The text below deals with one T cell receptor (beta chain). This receptor's antigen is unknown. The record has no base qualities; no much larger clone is one base away. This specimen comes from a study of blood T cell repertoires in COVID-19 (dated by TCRdb to 2019 to 2021). With respect to the entire study: Samples covering the acute and convalescent phases of COVID-19 were provided by collaborators in the United States, Italy and Spain. Nearly every sample came with metadata listing a de-identified subject ID, COVID-19 status, age in years and sex. The prospective study material was composed of cDNA or gDNA derived from T cells, B-cell-depleted T cells, or PBMCs. The dataset comprised deeply sampled blood TCRbeta repertoires from subjects exposed to, actively infected with, or recovered from COVID-19. The samples were drawn from two sources: the first 160 participants of the ongoing ImmuneRACE study, and 1,254 subjects contributed by 6 global collaborators. Where available, HLA class I and class II types were obtained from metadata supplied by the sample provider rather than from assay-based typing. The repertoires were made available in a free public database intended to serve as a resource for research on the immune response to SARS-CoV-2. Study-wide findings and limitations: How much clinical and demographic metadata was included differed by source and by participant, and the metadata was provided uncurated.

CDR1 and CDR2 are drawn from the germline V gene: KGHSH, LQKENI. V has 5 bases trimmed and J has 3 bases trimmed; junction bases matching no gene number 5. CDR3 length: 14 amino acids, cysteine to phenylalanine. Just the 42-base CDR3 DNA is kept, in frame starting at base 1. TCRbeta CDR3 regions were amplified from genomic DNA by means of the immunoSEQ Assay, a bias-controlled multiplex PCR. In the source study's methods: The number of nucleated cells in each sample was estimated by amplification of reference gene primers within the assay. Sequence reads were collapsed and filtered to measure the absolute abundance of every unique TCRbeta CDR3 rearrangement. Productive Simpson clonality was computed per sample as the square root of Simpson's diversity index over productive rearrangements. Not all clones reach the TCRdb copy of this immuneACCESS table, which keeps in-frame sequences only. Checked studies attribute under half of the gap to unresolved V genes and leave the rest unexplained. That table supplies the V and J calls and clone size; D and trimming were determined from the DNA. This sample gives a few hundred thousand clones in total; roughly 84% of them show up just once. The ten largest account for around 2.9% of the sample.

The collaborating institutions used their own protocols to collect whole blood in K2EDTA tubes. For TCRbeta analysis, collaborators shipped samples in one of three forms: frozen whole blood, isolated PBMCs, or DNA extracted from either of those sample types. This receptor was taken from a young woman with acute or convalescent COVID-19. Specimen: peripheral blood. Recombination linked TRBV18 to TRBJ2-7, and 9 bases in between align with TRBD1. The DNA sequence reads TGTGCCAGCTCATGGACAGGGGAGGACTACGAGCAGTACTTC. Translation gives CASSWTGEDYEQYF. With the rest looked up from the reference TRBV18 and TRBJ2-7 genes rather than sequenced, the full variable domain is NAGVMQNPRHLVRRRGQEARLRCSPMKGHSHVYWYRQLPEEGLKFMVYLQKENIIDESGMPKERFSAEFPKEGPSILRIQQVVRGDSAAYFCASSWTGEDYEQYFGPGTRLTVT.